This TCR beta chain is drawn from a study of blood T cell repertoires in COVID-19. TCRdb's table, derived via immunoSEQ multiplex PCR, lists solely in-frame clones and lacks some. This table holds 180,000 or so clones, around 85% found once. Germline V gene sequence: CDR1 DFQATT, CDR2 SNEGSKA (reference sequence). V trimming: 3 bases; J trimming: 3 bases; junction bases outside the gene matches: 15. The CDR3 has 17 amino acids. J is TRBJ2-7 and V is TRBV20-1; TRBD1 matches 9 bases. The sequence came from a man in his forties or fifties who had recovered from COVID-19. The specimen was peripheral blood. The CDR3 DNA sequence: TGCAGTGCTAGTAAAATCCGGGACAGGGCCTCAGACTACGAGCAGTACTTC. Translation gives CSASKIRDRASDYEQYF.